Listed below are T cell receptor beta chains from one sample, sequenced in a study of cytomegalovirus exposure and HLA in healthy donors. TCRdb's table, derived via immunoSEQ multiplex PCR, lists solely in-frame clones and lacks some. This sample has about 150,000 clones, with roughly 82% found just once. The specimen sequenced was PBMCs. Receptor source: a woman aged 45-65 years in good health and CMV-seropositive. The CDR3 runs from the conserved cysteine through the conserved F or W. Each record gives: J gene, V gene, D gene, CDR3 protein. A D gene is named only where the DNA matches it firmly.

>TRBJ2-1|TRBV7-9|.
CASSFDRRDEQFF
>TRBJ2-2|TRBV2|TRBD2
CASQPGTNLSGELFF
>TRBJ2-3|TRBV15|TRBD2
CATSRDSGGDTQYF
>TRBJ2-4|TRBV11-2|.
CASSLGALAKNIQYF
>TRBJ2-2|TRBV11-3|TRBD1
CASSLDRGVLFF
>TRBJ2-7|TRBV7-8|TRBD2
CASSFDSGGAREQYF
>TRBJ1-1|TRBV19|TRBD1
CASTAGQGNTEAFF
>TRBJ1-1|TRBV21-1|.
CASSNNGEWGDRFNTEAFF
>TRBJ2-7|TRBV5-6|TRBD1
CASSLGTGGFYEQYF
>TRBJ2-2|TRBV9|.
CASSPLRLAGELFF
>TRBJ2-1|TRBV5-4|.
CASSFSKSSRTTYNEQFF
>TRBJ1-5|TRBV5-5|TRBD1
CASSLDRGQPQHF
>.|TRBV18|TRBD1
CASSPDRGRYEQYF
>TRBJ1-2|TRBV4-3|.
CASSQDSGSVPDSSNYGYTF
>TRBJ2-7|TRBV9|.
CASSVDPGLPSNEQYF
>TRBJ2-3|TRBV9|.
CASSVGAGGGTDTQYF
>TRBJ2-5|TRBV28|.
CASSFKGGWGETQYF
>TRBJ2-7|TRBV7-6|TRBD1
CASSLGQGYYEQYF
>TRBJ2-3|TRBV5-1|.
CASSLADVDTDTRYF
>TRBJ1-2|TRBV5-4|.
CASSPDRNYGYTF
>TRBJ2-7|TRBV18|.
CASSQGEGGYEQYF
>TRBJ2-7|TRBV14|TRBD1
CASSQDKGTGNFYEQYF
>TRBJ2-7|TRBV11-2|.
CASRRTGFLYEQYF
>TRBJ2-7|TRBV6-1|TRBD2
CASSDRSGGGTTYEQYF
>TRBJ2-7|TRBV10-3|.
CASIGGLGGYEQYF
>TRBJ2-7|TRBV10-3|.
CAISDREIPYEQYF
>TRBJ1-6|TRBV27|TRBD1
CASSGQGRGGFYSDNSPLHF
>TRBJ1-4|TRBV6-4|.
CASSDGDSLSEKLFF
>TRBJ2-1|TRBV5-1|.
CASSLGQYNEQFF
>TRBJ2-3|TRBV30|TRBD2
CAWSTGGGTDTQYF
>TRBJ2-3|TRBV6-1|.
CASRGEGGADTQYF
>TRBJ1-2|TRBV6-6|.
CAAGQGTHGYTF
>TRBJ2-7|TRBV6-6|.
CASSYSTQGPYEQYF
>TRBJ1-2|TRBV2|TRBD1
CASSGQGNYGYTF
>TRBJ2-7|TRBV27|.
CASSLAGKGEQYF
>TRBJ2-1|TRBV7-3|TRBD1
CASSPGQGRGEQFF
>TRBJ1-5|TRBV19|.
CASSADRSSNQPQHF
>TRBJ2-7|TRBV23-1|TRBD1
CASSQYHRDRSTYEQYF
>TRBJ2-1|TRBV4-1|TRBD1
CASSQDPADMDRVYNEQFF
>TRBJ2-7|TRBV6-4|TRBD1
CASRETGGSYEQYF
>TRBJ2-7|TRBV27|TRBD1
CASSLTTGGGEQYF
>TRBJ2-7|TRBV7-9|.
CSSSFALSDEQYF
>TRBJ1-1|TRBV7-9|.
CASSSPENTEAFF
>TRBJ1-4|TRBV7-9|TRBD1
CASSFGQEGLFF
>TRBJ2-3|TRBV13|TRBD2
CASSSPPSGGAPDTQYF
>TRBJ2-3|TRBV9|TRBD2
CASSTNPGGRGVTDTQYF
>TRBJ1-6|TRBV5-6|TRBD1
CASSLSGQGVNSPLHF
>TRBJ1-2|TRBV6-6|.
CASRGTNYGYTF
>TRBJ1-3|TRBV7-5|.
CARDGQRGSYSGNTIYF
>TRBJ2-1|TRBV27|.
CASSFRGIGLNNEQFF
>TRBJ2-2|TRBV18|TRBD1
CASSPIQGATGELFF
>TRBJ1-1|TRBV27|TRBD1
CASSLWGTGVAEAFF
>TRBJ2-2|TRBV6-1|.
CASGTNANTGELFF
>TRBJ2-3|TRBV4-3|TRBD2
CASSQVLAGGRDTQYF
>TRBJ2-1|TRBV5-4|.
CASSPDRGSGNEQFF
>TRBJ1-2|TRBV6-1|TRBD1
CASSATGGFYGYTF
>TRBJ2-1|TRBV29-1|.
CSVEHRQNEQFF
>TRBJ2-3|TRBV2|TRBD2
CASSGTSGGPNTQYF
>TRBJ2-6|TRBV18|.
CASSPPRSGANVLTF
>TRBJ2-3|TRBV5-1|.
CASSQSGVPDTQYF